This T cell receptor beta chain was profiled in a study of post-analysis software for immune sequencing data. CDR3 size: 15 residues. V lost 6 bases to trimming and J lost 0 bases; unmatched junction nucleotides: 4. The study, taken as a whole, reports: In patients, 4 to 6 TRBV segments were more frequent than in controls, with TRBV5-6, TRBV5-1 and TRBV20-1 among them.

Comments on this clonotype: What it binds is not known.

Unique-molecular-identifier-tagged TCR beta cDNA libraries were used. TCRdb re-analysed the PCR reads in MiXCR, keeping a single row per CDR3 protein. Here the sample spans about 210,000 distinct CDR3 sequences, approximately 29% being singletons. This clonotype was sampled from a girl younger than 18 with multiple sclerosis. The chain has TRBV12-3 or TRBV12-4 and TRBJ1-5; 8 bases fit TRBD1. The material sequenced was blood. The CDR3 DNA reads TGTGCCAGCAGAATGACAGGGGCTAGCAATCAGCCCCAGCATTTT. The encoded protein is CASRMTGASNQPQHF.